Below, 8 T cell receptor beta chains from the same sample are listed, as sequenced in a study of cytomegalovirus exposure and HLA in healthy donors. Primers included in the PCR were 60 Vbeta and 13 Jbeta primers. The protocol was immunoSEQ multiplex PCR, while the TCRdb copy is restricted to in-frame clones and leaves out a portion. The sample consists of about 190,000 clones, approximately 87% of them appearing once. Sequences were obtained from PBMCs. These receptors came from a young man in good health and CMV-seronegative.

This clone was recorded once. The chain combines TRBV28 with TRBJ1-1, with 8 bases lining up with TRBD1. J gave up 1 base and V 6 bases, and 4 bases lay outside the gene matches. The germline CDR1 and CDR2 sequences are MDHEN and SYDVKM. The CDR3 length is 14 residues. CDR3 sequence: CASRGGTGNTEAFF. The CDR3 bases are TGTGCCAGCAGGGGAGGGACAGGGAACACTGAAGCTTTCTTT.

CDR3 nucleotides: TGTGCCAGCAGCTTAGTCTGGCGGGGAGAGGAGACCCAGTACTTC. Translation gives CASSLVWRGEETQYF. This sequence joins TRBV7-9 and TRBJ2-5; D perhaps matches TRBD2 (6 bases). Germline CDR1 is SEHNR and CDR2 is FQNEAQ (reference sequence). The CDR3 extends over 15 amino acids. The V end lost 1 base, the J end lost 5 bases, and 14 bases lay between the germline ends.

The chain combines TRBV25-1 with TRBJ2-2; D perhaps matches TRBD1 (6 bases). V lost 6 bases and J 1 base, leaving 9 bases between the germline ends. The CDR3 runs 14 residues. Per germline, CDR1 MGHDK and CDR2 SYGVNS. CDR3: CASRGRGNTGELFF. The CDR3 nucleotides are TGTGCCAGCAGAGGCAGGGGGAACACCGGGGAGCTGTTTTTT.

The table lists this clone with a few counts. The rearrangement joins TRBV5-6 to TRBJ1-1; TRBD1 agrees at 8 bases. CDR1 is SGHDT and CDR2 is YYEEEE in the germline V gene. The CDR3 has 15 amino acids. V shed 4 bases and J 1 base; nucleotides not matched to a gene: 6. This CDR3 is CASSIPTGENTEAFF. CDR3 coding DNA: TGTGCCAGCAGCATACCGACAGGGGAGAACACTGAAGCTTTCTTT.

The chain links TRBV2 to TRBJ2-5; 9 nucleotides match TRBD1. The better agreement between TRBJ2-7 and the DNA end casts doubt on the J call. The CDR3 extends over 14 amino acids. Germline V gives CDR1 SNHLY, CDR2 FYNNEI. The CDR3 reads CASTLDRGHYEQYF. The CDR3 bases are TGTGCCAGCACCTTGGACAGGGGTCACTACGAGCAGTACTTC.

For this clone: The junction and the germline gene differ at one end; a read error may be behind it. The rearrangement links TRBV7-7 to TRBJ2-5; 8 nucleotides line up with TRBD1. The CDR3 contains 14 residues. CDR1 is SSHAT and CDR2 is FNYEAQ in the germline V gene (reference sequence). CDR3 coding DNA: TGTGCTAGCAGCTATGAGACAGGGGCGGCGACCCAGTACTTC. Protein product: CASSYETGAATQYF.

The rearrangement uses TRBV7-9 and TRBJ2-1; 11 nucleotides agree with TRBD2. CDR3 length: 15 amino acids. After removal of 5 bases from V and 15 bases from J, the junction contained 15 bases not matched to a gene. Germline V gene sequence: CDR1 SEHNR, CDR2 FQNEAQ (reference sequence). The CDR3 reads CASSHLSGGATSSFF. CDR3 sequence (DNA): TGTGCCAGCAGCCACCTTAGCGGGGGGGCCACTTCGTCGTTCTTC.

This chain uses TRBV18 with TRBJ2-3; perhaps TRBD2 as D (5 bases). The V end was cut by 2 bases, the J end by 0 bases, with 15 bases between. CDR3 length: 17 amino acids. CDR1 KGHSH and CDR2 LQKENI come from the germline V gene. DNA for the CDR3: TGTGCCAGCTCACCAAATTCACTCGGGGTTAGCACAGATACGCAGTATTTT. It yields the protein CASSPNSLGVSTDTQYF.